These 10 T cell receptor beta chains were sequenced from one sample in a study of radiotherapy plus CTLA-4 blockade in lung cancer. Sequencing used immunoSEQ multiplex PCR; TCRdb keeps in-frame clones, though not all of them. The table lists some 94,000 clones, roughly 80% of them singletons. The specimen was peripheral blood, collected from a patient treated with radiotherapy plus ipilimumab. The receptors originated from a human donor with non-small cell lung cancer that progressed on radiotherapy plus ipilimumab.

This clone has a handful of counts. In DNA, the CDR3 is TGTGCCAGCAGTGTAACTAGCGGACTCACAGATACGCAGTATTTT. Its protein product is CASSVTSGLTDTQYF. The V call is TRBV25-1, the J call TRBJ2-3, with 8 bases aligning to TRBD2. V dropped 4 bases and J dropped 2; count of bases not matched to a gene: 5. The CDR3 runs 15 residues. CDR1 is MGHDK and CDR2 is SYGVNS in the germline V gene.

The rearrangement links TRBV19 to TRBJ2-3, with D perhaps given as TRBD1 or TRBD2 (5 bases each). With 3 bases removed from V and 2 bases from J, the gap between germline ends came to 12 bases. This CDR3 region has 15 residues. Germline CDR1 LNHDA, CDR2 SQIVND (reference sequence). DNA for the CDR3: TGTGCCAGTAGTATCCCCGTTGGGACCACAGATACGCAGTATTTT. Translating gives CASSIPVGTTDTQYF.

This clone showed up just once. The chain couples TRBV11-2 to TRBJ2-1; 12 bases line up with TRBD2. The CDR3 spans 15 residues. J gave up 7 bases and V 1 base, and 2 bases lay outside the gene matches. Germline V gene lookup returns CDR1 SGHAT and CDR2 FQNNGV. The CDR3 DNA sequence: TGTGCCAGCAGCTTAGGGGGGACTAGCGGGAATGAGCAGTTCTTC. Translation gives CASSLGGTSGNEQFF.

In nucleotides, the CDR3 is TGTGCCACCAGCAGAGATTTCGGGGGGGAGAATCAGCCCCAGCATTTT. Translated, it gives CATSRDFGGENQPQHF. This chain connects TRBV15 to TRBJ1-5; TRBD1 might be the D (5 bases). V was clipped by 0 bases and J by 4 bases, with 13 bases between them. Per germline, CDR1 LNHNV and CDR2 YYDKDF (reference sequence). The CDR3 covers 16 residues.

In this sample, this clone turned up a few times. The gene calls are TRBV30 and TRBJ1-2; 9 positions agree with TRBD1. The CDR3 totals 14 residues. Unmatched junction bases numbered 7, after V lost 0 bases and J lost 8 bases. Per germline, CDR1 GTSNPN and CDR2 SVGIG (reference sequence). The CDR3 region has the DNA TGTGCCTGGAGTGTACTCTCGACAGGGGGGGGCTACACCTTC. Translating it yields CAWSVLSTGGGYTF.

This clone has just one count. The gene calls are TRBV6-5 and TRBJ2-1, with a weak D call TRBD1 (5 bases). CDR3 length: 16 residues. Germline V gene data show CDR1 as MNHEY and CDR2 as SVGAGI. Trimming took off 4 bases at V and 0 bases at J, with 13 bases between the two ends. This CDR3 is CASSLWTSSSYNEQFF. CDR3 bases: TGTGCCAGCAGTTTATGGACAAGCAGCTCCTACAATGAGCAGTTCTTC.

The genes are TRBV6-4 and TRBJ2-1; 11 nucleotides line up with TRBD2. The V and J ends lost 1 base and 7 bases, in that order; junction bases with no gene match: 0. CDR1 is MRHNA and CDR2 is SNTAGT in the germline V gene. The CDR3 runs 14 residues. This CDR3 reads CASSDWTSGNEQFF. The CDR3, as DNA: TGTGCCAGCAGTGACTGGACTAGCGGGAATGAGCAGTTCTTC.

The genes are TRBV5-8 and TRBJ2-7; 16 bases line up with TRBD2. CDR1 is SGHTS and CDR2 is YDEGEE in the germline V gene. V trimming: 0 bases; J trimming: 5 bases; junction bases outside the gene matches: 11. The CDR3 loop spans 19 amino acids. The CDR3 region is CASSLAGLAGGLFPNEQYF. CDR3 DNA sequence: TGTGCCAGCAGCTTGGCGGGACTAGCGGGAGGGCTATTCCCCAACGAGCAGTACTTC.

The chain links TRBV4-1 to TRBJ2-5; 7 nucleotides agree with TRBD1. The end of the DNA fits TRBJ2-7 better, so the J call may be wrong. The germline gives CDR1 MGHRA, CDR2 YSYEKL. CDR3 length: 16 residues. CDR3 region: CASSRLPGQSSYEQYF. CDR3 sequence (DNA): TGCGCCAGCAGCCGACTTCCGGGACAGAGCTCCTACGAGCAGTACTTC.

The chain employs TRBV29-1 and TRBJ1-1; D gene unclear. Germline CDR1 reads SQVTM; CDR2 reads ANQGSEA. Trimming took 5 bases from V and 0 from J, leaving 7 bases between them. The CDR3 extends over 12 amino acids. CDR3 protein: CSVRKMNTEAFF. The CDR3 bases are TGCAGCGTTCGAAAAATGAACACTGAAGCTTTCTTT.